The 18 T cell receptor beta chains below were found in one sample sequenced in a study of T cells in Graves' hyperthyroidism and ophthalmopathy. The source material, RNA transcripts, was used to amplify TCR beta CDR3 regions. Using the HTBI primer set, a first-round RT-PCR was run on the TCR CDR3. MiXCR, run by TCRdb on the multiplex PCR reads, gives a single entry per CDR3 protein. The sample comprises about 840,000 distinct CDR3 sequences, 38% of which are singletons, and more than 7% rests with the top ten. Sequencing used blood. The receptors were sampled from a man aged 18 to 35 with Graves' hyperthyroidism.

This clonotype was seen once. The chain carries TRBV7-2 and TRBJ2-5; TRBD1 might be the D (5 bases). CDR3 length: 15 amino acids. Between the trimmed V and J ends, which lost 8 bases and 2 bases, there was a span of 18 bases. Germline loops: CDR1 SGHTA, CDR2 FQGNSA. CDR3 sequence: CASVWGWTLQETQYF. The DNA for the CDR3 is TGTGCCAGCGTCTGGGGCTGGACCTTACAAGAGACCCAGTACTTC. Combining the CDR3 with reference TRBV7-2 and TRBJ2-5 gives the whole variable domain GAGVSQSPSNKVTEKGKDVELRCDPISGHTALYWYRQSLGQGLEFLIYFQGNSAPDKSGLPSDRFSAERTGGSVSTLTIQRTQQEDSAVYLCASVWGWTLQETQYFGPGTRLLVL.

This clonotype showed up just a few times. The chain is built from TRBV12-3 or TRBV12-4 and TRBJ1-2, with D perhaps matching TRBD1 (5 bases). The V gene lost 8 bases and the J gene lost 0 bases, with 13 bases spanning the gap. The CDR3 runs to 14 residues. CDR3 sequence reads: CASGWIGANYGYTF. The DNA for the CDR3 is TGTGCCAGCGGGTGGATAGGGGCTAACTATGGCTACACCTTC.

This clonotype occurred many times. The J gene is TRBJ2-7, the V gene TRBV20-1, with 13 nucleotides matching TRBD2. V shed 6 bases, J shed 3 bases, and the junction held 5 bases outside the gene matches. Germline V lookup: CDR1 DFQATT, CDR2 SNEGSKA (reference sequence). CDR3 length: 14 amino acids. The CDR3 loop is CSARGLAGNYEQYF. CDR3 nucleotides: TGCAGTGCCCGGGGACTAGCGGGAAACTACGAGCAGTACTTC.

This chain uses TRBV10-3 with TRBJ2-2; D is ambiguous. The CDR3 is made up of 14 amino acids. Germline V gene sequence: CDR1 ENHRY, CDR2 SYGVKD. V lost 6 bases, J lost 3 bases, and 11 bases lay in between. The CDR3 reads CAISLGRDTGELFF. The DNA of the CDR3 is TGTGCCATCAGCTTGGGCCGAGACACCGGGGAGCTGTTTTTT.

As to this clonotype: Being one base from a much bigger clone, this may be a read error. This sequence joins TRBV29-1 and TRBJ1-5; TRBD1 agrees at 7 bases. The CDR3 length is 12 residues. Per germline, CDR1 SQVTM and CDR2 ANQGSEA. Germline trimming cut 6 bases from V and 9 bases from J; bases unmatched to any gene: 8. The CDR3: CSVTGQLRPQHF. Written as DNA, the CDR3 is TGCAGCGTGACGGGACAGCTACGGCCCCAGCATTTT.

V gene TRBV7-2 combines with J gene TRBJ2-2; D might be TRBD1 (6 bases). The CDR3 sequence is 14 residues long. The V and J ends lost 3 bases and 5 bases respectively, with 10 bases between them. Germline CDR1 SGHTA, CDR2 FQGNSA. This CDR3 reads CASSFPTGTGELFF. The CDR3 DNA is TGTGCCAGCAGCTTCCCTACAGGGACCGGGGAGCTGTTTTTT.

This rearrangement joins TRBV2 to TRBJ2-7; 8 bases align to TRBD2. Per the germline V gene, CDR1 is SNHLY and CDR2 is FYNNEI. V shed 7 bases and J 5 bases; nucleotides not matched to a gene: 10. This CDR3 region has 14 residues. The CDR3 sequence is CASTLTSGDDEQYF. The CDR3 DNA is TGTGCCAGCACCCTCACTAGCGGCGATGACGAGCAGTACTTC.

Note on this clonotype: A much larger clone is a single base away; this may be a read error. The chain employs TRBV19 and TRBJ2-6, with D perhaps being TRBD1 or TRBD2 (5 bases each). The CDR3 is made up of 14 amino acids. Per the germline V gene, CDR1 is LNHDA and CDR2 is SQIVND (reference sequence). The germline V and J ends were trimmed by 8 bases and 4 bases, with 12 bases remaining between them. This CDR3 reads CASSRGEGANVLTF. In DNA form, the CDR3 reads TGTGCCAGTTCCAGAGGGGAGGGGGCCAACGTCCTGACTTTC.

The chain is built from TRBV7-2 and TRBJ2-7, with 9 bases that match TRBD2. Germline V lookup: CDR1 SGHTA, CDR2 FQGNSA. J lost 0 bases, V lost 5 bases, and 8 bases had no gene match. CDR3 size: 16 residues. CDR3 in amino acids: CASSPTTSGNSYEQYF. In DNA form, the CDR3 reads TGTGCCAGCAGCCCAACGACTAGCGGAAACTCCTACGAGCAGTACTTC.

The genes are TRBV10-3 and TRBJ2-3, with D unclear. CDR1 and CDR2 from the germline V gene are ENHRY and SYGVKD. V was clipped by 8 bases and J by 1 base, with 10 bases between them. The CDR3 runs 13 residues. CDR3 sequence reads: CAIGQDGTDTQYF. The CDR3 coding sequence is TGTGCCATCGGTCAGGACGGCACAGATACGCAGTATTTT.

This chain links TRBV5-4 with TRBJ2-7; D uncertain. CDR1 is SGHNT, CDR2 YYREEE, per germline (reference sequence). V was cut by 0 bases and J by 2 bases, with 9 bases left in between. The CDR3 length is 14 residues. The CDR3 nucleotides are TGTGCCAGCAGCTTGGGTCCAGACCCCTACGAGCAGTACTTC. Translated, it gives CASSLGPDPYEQYF.

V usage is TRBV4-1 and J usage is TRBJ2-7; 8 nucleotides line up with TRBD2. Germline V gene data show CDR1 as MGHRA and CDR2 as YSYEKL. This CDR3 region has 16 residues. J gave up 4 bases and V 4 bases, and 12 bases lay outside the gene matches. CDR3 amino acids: CASSPGIERGLYEQYF. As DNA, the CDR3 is TGCGCCAGCAGCCCCGGGATAGAGCGGGGGCTATACGAGCAGTACTTC.

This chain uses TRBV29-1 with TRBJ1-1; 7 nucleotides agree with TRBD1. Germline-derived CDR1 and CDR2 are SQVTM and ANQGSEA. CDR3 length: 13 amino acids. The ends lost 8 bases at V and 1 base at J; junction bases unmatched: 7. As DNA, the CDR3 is TGCAGCTTAGAGGGGGCGCAGAACACTGAAGCTTTCTTT. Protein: CSLEGAQNTEAFF.

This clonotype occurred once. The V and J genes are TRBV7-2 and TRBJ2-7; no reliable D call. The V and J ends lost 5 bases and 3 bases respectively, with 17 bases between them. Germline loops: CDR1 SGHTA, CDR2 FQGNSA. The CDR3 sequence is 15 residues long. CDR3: CASSVYYGIVYEQYF. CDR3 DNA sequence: TGTGCCAGCAGCGTCTACTATGGTATTGTCTACGAGCAGTACTTC.

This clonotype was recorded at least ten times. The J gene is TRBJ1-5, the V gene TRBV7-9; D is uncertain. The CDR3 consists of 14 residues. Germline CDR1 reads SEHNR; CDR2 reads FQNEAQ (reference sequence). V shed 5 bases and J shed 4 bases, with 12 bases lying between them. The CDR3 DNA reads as TGTGCCAGCAGCCCAAACGTCGGAAATCAGCCCCAGCATTTT. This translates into CASSPNVGNQPQHF.

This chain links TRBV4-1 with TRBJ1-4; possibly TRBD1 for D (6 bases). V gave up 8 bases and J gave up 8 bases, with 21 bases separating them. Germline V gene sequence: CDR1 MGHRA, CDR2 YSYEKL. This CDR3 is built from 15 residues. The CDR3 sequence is CASSLPGHGEEKLFF. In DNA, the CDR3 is TGCGCCAGCTCCCTACCGGGACATGGAGAAGAAAAACTGTTTTTT.

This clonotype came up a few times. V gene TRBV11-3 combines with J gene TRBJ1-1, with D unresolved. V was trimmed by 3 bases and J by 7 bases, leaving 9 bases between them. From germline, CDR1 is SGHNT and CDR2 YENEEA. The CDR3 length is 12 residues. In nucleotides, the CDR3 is TGTGCCAGCAGCTTCCCCGGAGGTGAAGCTTTCTTT. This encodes CASSFPGGEAFF.

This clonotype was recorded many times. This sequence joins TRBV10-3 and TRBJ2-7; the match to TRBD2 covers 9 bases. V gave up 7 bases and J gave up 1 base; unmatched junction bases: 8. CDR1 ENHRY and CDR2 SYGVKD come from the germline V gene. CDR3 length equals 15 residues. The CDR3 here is CAINRGGRGSYEQYF. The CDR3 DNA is TGTGCCATCAATCGAGGCGGGAGGGGATCCTACGAGCAGTACTTC.